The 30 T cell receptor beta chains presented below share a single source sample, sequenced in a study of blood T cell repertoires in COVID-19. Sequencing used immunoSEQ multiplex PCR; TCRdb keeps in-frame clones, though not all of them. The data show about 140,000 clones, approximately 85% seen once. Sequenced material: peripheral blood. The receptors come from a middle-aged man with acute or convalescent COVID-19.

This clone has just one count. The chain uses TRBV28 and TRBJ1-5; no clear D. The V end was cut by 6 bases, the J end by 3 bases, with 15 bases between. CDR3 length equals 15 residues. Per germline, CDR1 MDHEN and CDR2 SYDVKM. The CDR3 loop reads CASSAPDRLNQPQHF. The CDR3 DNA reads TGTGCCAGCAGCGCCCCCGACCGACTCAATCAGCCCCAGCATTTT. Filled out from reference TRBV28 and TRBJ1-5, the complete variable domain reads DVKVTQSSRYLVKRTGEKVFLECVQDMDHENMFWYRQDPGLGLRLIYFSYDVKMKEKGDIPEGYSVSREKKERFSLILESASTNQTSMYLCASSAPDRLNQPQHFGDGTRLSIL.

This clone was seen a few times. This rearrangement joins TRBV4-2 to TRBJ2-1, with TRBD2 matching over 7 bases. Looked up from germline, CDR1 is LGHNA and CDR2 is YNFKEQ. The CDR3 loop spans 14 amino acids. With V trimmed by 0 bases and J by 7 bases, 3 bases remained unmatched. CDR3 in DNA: TGTGCCAGCAGCCAAGACTCTAGCGGTAATGAGCAGTTCTTC. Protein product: CASSQDSSGNEQFF.

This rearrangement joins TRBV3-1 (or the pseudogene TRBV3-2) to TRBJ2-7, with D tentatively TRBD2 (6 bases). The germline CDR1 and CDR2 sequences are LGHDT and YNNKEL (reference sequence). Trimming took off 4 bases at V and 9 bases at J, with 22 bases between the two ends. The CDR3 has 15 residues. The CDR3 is CASSPTRFGSRGQYF. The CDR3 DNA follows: TGTGCCAGCAGCCCGACACGCTTCGGGAGCCGCGGGCAGTACTTC.

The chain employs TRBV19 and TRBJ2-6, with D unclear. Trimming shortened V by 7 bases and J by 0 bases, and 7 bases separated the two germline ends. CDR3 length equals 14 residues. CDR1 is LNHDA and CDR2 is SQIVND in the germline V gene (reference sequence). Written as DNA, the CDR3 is TGTGCCAGTAATCAGTACTCTGGGGCCAACGTCCTGACTTTC. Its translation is CASNQYSGANVLTF.

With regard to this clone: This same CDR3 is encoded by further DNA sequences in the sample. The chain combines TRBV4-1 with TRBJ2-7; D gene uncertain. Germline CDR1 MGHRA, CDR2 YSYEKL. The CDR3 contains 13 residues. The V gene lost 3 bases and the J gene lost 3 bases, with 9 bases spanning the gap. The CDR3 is CASSQASGYEQYF. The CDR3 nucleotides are TGCGCCAGCAGCCAGGCCTCAGGCTACGAGCAGTACTTC.

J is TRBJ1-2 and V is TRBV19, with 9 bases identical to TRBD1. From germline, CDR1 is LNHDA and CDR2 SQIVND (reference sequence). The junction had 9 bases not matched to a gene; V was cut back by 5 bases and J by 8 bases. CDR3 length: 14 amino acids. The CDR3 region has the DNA TGTGCCAGTAGTCCCGACAGGGGGGGTTACGGCTACACCTTC. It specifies CASSPDRGGYGYTF.

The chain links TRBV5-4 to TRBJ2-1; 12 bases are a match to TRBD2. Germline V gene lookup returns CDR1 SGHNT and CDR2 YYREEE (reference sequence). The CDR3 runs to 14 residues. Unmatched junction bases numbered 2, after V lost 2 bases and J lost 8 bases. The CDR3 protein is CASSFRTSGDEQFF. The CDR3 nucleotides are TGTGCCAGCAGCTTCCGGACTAGCGGGGATGAGCAGTTCTTC.

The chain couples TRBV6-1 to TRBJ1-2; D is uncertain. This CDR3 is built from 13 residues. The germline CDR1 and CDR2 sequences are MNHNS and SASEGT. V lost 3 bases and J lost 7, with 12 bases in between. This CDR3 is CASSDNGFVGYTF. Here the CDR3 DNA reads TGTGCCAGCAGTGATAACGGGTTCGTTGGCTACACCTTC.

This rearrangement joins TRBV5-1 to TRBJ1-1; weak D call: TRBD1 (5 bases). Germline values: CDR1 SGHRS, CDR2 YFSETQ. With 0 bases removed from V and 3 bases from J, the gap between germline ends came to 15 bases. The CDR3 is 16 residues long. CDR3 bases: TGCGCCAGCAGCTTGGCCGTACAGACAGCAGACACTGAAGCTTTCTTT. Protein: CASSLAVQTADTEAFF.

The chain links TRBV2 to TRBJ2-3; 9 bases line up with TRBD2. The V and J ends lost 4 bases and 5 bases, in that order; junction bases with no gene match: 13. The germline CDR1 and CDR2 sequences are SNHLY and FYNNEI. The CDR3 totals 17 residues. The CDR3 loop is CASSGPLGLAGRDTQYF. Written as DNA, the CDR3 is TGTGCCAGCAGTGGCCCCTTGGGACTAGCTGGGCGAGATACGCAGTATTTT. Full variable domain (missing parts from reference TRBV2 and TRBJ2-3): EPEVTQTPSHQVTQMGQEVILRCVPISNHLYFYWYRQILGQKVEFLVSFYNNEISEKSEIFDDQFSVERPDGSNFTLKIRSTKLEDSAMYFCASSGPLGLAGRDTQYFGPGTRLTVL.

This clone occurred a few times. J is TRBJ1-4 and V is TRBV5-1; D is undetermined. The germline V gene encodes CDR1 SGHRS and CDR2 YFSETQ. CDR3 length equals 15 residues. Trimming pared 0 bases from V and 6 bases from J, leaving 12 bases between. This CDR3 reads CASSLESGTHEKLFF. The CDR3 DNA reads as TGCGCCAGCAGCTTGGAGTCCGGTACCCATGAAAAACTGTTTTTT.

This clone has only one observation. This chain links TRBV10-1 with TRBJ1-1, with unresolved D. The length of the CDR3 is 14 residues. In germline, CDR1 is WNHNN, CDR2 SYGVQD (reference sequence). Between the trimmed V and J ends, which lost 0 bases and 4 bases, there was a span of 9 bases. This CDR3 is CASSESRFSTEAFF. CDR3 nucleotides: TGCGCCAGCAGTGAGTCTCGGTTTAGCACTGAAGCTTTCTTT.

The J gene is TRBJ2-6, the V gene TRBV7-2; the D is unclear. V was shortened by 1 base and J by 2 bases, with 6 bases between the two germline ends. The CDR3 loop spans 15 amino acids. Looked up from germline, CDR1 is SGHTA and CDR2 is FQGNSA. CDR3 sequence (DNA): TGTGCCAGCAGCTTAGATGGCACTGGGGCCAACGTCCTGACTTTC. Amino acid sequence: CASSLDGTGANVLTF.

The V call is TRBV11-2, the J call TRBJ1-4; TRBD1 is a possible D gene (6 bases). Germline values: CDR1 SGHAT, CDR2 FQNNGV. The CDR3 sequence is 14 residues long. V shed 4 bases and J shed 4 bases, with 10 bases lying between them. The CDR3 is CASSSGQHNEKLFF. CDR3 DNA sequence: TGTGCCAGCAGCTCGGGACAACATAATGAAAAACTGTTTTTT.

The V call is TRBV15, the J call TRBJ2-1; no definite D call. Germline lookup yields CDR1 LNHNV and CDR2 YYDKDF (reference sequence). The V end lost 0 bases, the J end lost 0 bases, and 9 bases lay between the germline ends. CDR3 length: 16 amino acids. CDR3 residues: CATSRDTPSSYNEQFF. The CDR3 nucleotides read TGTGCCACCAGCAGAGATACACCTAGCTCCTACAATGAGCAGTTCTTC.

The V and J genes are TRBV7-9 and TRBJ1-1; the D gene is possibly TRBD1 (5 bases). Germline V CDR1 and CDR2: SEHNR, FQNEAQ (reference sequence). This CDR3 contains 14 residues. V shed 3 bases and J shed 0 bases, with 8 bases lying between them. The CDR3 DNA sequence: TGTGCCAGCAGCTTGACAGCCATGAACACTGAAGCTTTCTTT. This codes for CASSLTAMNTEAFF.

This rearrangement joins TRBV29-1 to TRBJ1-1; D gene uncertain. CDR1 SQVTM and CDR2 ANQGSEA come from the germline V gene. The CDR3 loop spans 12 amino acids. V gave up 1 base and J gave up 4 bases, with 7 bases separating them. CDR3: CSVEVRGTEAFF. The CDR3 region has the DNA TGCAGCGTTGAAGTCCGAGGCACTGAAGCTTTCTTT. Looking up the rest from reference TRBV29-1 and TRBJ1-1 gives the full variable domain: SAVISQKPSRDICQRGTSLTIQCQVDSQVTMMFWYRQQPGQSLTLIATANQGSEATYESGFVIDKFPISRPNLTFSTLTVSNMSPEDSSIYLCSVEVRGTEAFFGQGTRLTVV.

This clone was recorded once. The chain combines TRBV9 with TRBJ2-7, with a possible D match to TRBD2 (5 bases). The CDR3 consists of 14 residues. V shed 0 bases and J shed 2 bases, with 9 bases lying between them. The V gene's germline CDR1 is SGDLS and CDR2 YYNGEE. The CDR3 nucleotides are TGTGCCAGCAGCGTAGGAGGGTATGCCTACGAGCAGTACTTC. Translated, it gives CASSVGGYAYEQYF.

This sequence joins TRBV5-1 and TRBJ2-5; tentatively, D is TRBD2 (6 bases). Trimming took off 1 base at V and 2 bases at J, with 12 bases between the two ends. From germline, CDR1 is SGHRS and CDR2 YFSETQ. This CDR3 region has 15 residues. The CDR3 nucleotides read TGCGCCAGCAGCTTGAACGGGAGAGGGCAAGAGACCCAGTACTTC. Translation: CASSLNGRGQETQYF. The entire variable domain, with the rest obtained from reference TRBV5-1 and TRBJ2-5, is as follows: KAGVTQTPRYLIKTRGQQVTLSCSPISGHRSVSWYQQTPGQGLQFLFEYFSETQRNKGNFPGRFSGRQFSNSRSEMNVSTLELGDSALYLCASSLNGRGQETQYFGPGTRLLVL.

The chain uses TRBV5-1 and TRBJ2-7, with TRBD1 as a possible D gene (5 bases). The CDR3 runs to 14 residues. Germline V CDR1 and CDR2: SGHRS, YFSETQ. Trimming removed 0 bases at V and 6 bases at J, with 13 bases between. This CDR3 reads CASSLAGSQGEQYF. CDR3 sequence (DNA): TGCGCCAGCAGCTTGGCCGGAAGCCAGGGCGAGCAGTACTTC.

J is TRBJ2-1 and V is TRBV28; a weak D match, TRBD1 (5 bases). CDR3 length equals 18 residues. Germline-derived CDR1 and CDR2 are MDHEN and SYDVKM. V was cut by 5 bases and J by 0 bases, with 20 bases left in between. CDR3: CASSPLVKRTSSYNEQFF. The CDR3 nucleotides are TGTGCCAGCAGTCCCCTAGTAAAGAGGACAAGCTCCTACAATGAGCAGTTCTTC.

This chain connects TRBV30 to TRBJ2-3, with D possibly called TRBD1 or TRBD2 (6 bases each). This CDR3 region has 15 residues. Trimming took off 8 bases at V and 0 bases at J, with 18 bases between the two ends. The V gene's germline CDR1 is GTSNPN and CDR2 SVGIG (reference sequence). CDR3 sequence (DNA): TGTGCCCGGACAGCCGGGACTTCGAGCACAGATACGCAGTATTTT. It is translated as CARTAGTSSTDTQYF.

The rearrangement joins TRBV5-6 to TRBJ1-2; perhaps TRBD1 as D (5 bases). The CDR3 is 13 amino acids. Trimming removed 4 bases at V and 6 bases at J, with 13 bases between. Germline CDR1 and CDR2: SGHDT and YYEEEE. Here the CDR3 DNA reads TGTGCCAGCAGCCCCTGGGGGGTTAATGGCTACACCTTC. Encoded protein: CASSPWGVNGYTF.

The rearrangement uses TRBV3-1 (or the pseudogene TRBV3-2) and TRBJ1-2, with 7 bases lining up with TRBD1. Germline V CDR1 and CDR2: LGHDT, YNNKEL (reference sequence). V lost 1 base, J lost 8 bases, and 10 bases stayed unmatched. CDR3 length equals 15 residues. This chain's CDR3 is CASSQGDRTFIGYTF. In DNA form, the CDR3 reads TGTGCCAGCAGCCAAGGGGACAGAACCTTTATCGGCTACACCTTC.

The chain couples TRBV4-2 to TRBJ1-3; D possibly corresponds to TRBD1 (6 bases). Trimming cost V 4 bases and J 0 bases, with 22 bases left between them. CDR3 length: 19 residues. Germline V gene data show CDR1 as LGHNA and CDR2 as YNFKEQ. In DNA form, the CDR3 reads TGTGCCAGCAGCCGAAGAGGGGGTGGTGTCGGCGACTCTGGAAACACCATATATTTT. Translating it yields CASSRRGGGVGDSGNTIYF.

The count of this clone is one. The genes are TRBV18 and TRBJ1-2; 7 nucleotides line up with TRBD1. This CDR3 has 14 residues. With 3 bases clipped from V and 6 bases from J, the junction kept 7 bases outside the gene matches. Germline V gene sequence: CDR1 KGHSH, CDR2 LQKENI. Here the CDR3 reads CASSPGQESDGYTF. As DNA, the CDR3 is TGTGCCAGCTCACCCGGACAGGAATCGGATGGCTACACCTTC.

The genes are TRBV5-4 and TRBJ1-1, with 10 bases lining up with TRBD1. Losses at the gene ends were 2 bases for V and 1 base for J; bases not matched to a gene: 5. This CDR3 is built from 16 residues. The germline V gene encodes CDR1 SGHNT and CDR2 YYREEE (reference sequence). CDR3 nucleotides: TGTGCCAGCAGCTTTGACAGGGGGCATGGGAACACTGAAGCTTTCTTT. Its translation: CASSFDRGHGNTEAFF.

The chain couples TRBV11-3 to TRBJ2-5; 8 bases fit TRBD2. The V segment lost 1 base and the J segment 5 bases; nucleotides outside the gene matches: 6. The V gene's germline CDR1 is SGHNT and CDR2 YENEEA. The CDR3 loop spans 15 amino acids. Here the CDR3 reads CASSLGAGAGETQYF. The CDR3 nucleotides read TGTGCCAGCAGCTTAGGAGCGGGAGCGGGGGAGACCCAGTACTTC.

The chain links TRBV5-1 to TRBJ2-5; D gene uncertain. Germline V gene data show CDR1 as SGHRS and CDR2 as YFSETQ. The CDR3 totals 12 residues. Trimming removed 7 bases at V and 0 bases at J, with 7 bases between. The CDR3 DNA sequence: TGCGCCAGCGGAGACTACCAAGAGACCCAGTACTTC. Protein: CASGDYQETQYF.

The CDR3 region has the DNA TGCAGCGTTGAAGATCTACGGGGGGGCCACAATGAGCAGTTCTTC. It is translated as CSVEDLRGGHNEQFF. The V call is TRBV29-1, the J call TRBJ2-1; TRBD2 aligns across 8 bases. The CDR3 runs to 15 residues. Germline V lookup: CDR1 SQVTM, CDR2 ANQGSEA. The J segment lost 5 bases and the V segment lost 0 bases, leaving 6 bases of the junction unmatched.